Presented here are 18 T cell receptor beta chains from one specimen sequenced in a study of blood T cell repertoires in COVID-19. Using immunoSEQ multiplex PCR, the repertoire was profiled, and TCRdb retains in-frame clones only, with some absent. Of about 210,000 clones in the sample, about 81% were seen once. The specimen was PBMCs or T cells enriched from blood (not recorded which). The source of these receptors is a man aged 35 to 55 who had recovered from COVID-19.

The genes are TRBV12-3 or TRBV12-4 and TRBJ1-2, with TRBD1 matching over 9 bases. V lost 6 bases to trimming and J lost 8 bases; unmatched junction nucleotides: 7. This CDR3 has 13 amino acids. CDR3 residues: CASSLQGARGYTF. The CDR3 bases are TGTGCCAGCAGCTTACAGGGGGCGCGGGGCTACACCTTC.

The chain links TRBV5-6 to TRBJ2-7; D not resolved. The V gene's germline CDR1 is SGHDT and CDR2 YYEEEE. There are 12 residues in the CDR3. V lost 4 bases and J 4 bases, leaving 9 bases between the germline ends. CDR3 residues: CASSLLEYEQYF. The CDR3 nucleotides read TGTGCCAGCAGCCTTCTAGAATACGAGCAGTACTTC.

Only a few counts were recorded for this clone. This rearrangement joins TRBV2 to TRBJ1-1; D is possibly TRBD1 (6 bases). In germline, CDR1 is SNHLY, CDR2 FYNNEI. Trimming removed 6 bases at V and 11 bases at J, with 13 bases between. The CDR3 runs to 11 residues. The CDR3 sequence is CASRAGELAFF. CDR3 nucleotides: TGTGCCAGCAGGGCAGGGGAGTTGGCTTTCTTT.

This chain connects TRBV3-1 (or the pseudogene TRBV3-2) to TRBJ1-2; weak D call: TRBD1 (5 bases). Between the trimmed V and J ends, which lost 4 bases and 3 bases, there was a span of 12 bases. The length of the CDR3 is 14 residues. CDR1 and CDR2 (germline): LGHDT, YNNKEL (reference sequence). The DNA for the CDR3 is TGTGCCAGCAGCCCCCGACAGACCCACTATGGCTACACCTTC. Its translation is CASSPRQTHYGYTF.

V usage is TRBV6-5 and J usage is TRBJ2-2; no firm D call. Germline CDR1 and CDR2: MNHEY and SVGAGI. The CDR3 has 12 amino acids. V was cut by 4 bases and J by 3 bases, with 3 bases left in between. Here the CDR3 reads CASSSYTGELFF. CDR3 in DNA: TGTGCCAGCAGTTCGTACACCGGGGAGCTGTTTTTT.

In DNA, the CDR3 is TGTGCCAGCAGCGTAGAAGGGCGGGCTCGCGATGGCTACACCTTC. Its translation is CASSVEGRARDGYTF. The chain uses TRBV9 and TRBJ1-2, with D uncertain. The CDR3 length is 15 residues. CDR1 SGDLS and CDR2 YYNGEE come from the germline V gene. V was trimmed by 0 bases and J by 6 bases, leaving 15 bases between them.

The chain carries TRBV5-5 and TRBJ1-5, with D perhaps TRBD1 (5 bases). Germline CDR1 SGHKS, CDR2 YYEKEE (reference sequence). This CDR3 has 15 amino acids. Between the trimmed V and J ends, which lost 3 bases and 0 bases, there was a span of 10 bases. The CDR3 region is CASSSKGISNQPQHF. The CDR3, as DNA: TGTGCCAGCAGCTCAAAGGGGATTAGCAATCAGCCCCAGCATTTT.

As to this clone: The sample has other DNA sequences that encode this CDR3 too. The genes are TRBV5-1 and TRBJ1-1; 7 bases line up with TRBD1. With 4 bases clipped from V and 0 bases from J, the junction kept 3 bases outside the gene matches. The CDR3 is made up of 14 amino acids. Germline CDR1 and CDR2: SGHRS and YFSETQ. DNA of the CDR3: TGCGCCAGCAGCGTGACAGGGATGAACACTGAAGCTTTCTTT. Protein product: CASSVTGMNTEAFF.

This clone was detected only a few times. V is TRBV2 and J is TRBJ2-1; TRBD1 matches 9 bases. Unmatched junction bases numbered 7, after V lost 6 bases and J lost 7 bases. CDR3 length equals 14 residues. The germline V gene encodes CDR1 SNHLY and CDR2 FYNNEI. CDR3 coding DNA: TGTGCCAGCAGAGGGACAGGGTATACGAATGAGCAGTTCTTC. Protein: CASRGTGYTNEQFF.

The J gene is TRBJ2-1, the V gene TRBV9, with D tentatively TRBD1 (5 bases). Germline V CDR1 and CDR2: SGDLS, YYNGEE. The CDR3 is made up of 13 amino acids. V lost 3 bases to trimming and J lost 6 bases, with 10 bases between them. The CDR3 nucleotides read TGTGCCAGCAGCGCGACAGACACCAATGAGCAGTTCTTC. Its translation is CASSATDTNEQFF.

The chain has TRBV7-6 and TRBJ2-5, with TRBD2 identical over 10 bases. The CDR3 length is 17 residues. V dropped 4 bases and J dropped 5; count of bases not matched to a gene: 13. Germline-derived CDR1 and CDR2 are SGHVS and FNYEAQ. CDR3 nucleotide sequence: TGTGCCAGCAGCTCTGGTACCCTAAGCGGGAGGGGGGAGACCCAGTACTTC. Protein: CASSSGTLSGRGETQYF.

The J gene is TRBJ2-3, the V gene TRBV7-9; D may be TRBD2 (6 bases). This CDR3 comprises 15 residues. CDR1 is SEHNR and CDR2 is FQNEAQ in the germline V gene (reference sequence). The ends were cut back, 1 base at V and 0 bases at J, with 8 bases in the middle. The CDR3 is CASSLVGTSTDTQYF. CDR3 nucleotides: TGTGCCAGCAGCTTAGTCGGGACTAGCACAGATACGCAGTATTTT.

The rearrangement joins TRBV10-1 to TRBJ1-1; 7 positions agree with TRBD1. The junction had 6 bases not matched to a gene; V was cut back by 10 bases and J by 1 base. The CDR3 contains 13 residues. The germline V gene encodes CDR1 WNHNN and CDR2 SYGVQD (reference sequence). CDR3 protein: CATKEGANTEAFF. In nucleotides, the CDR3 is TGCGCCACCAAAGAGGGGGCGAACACTGAAGCTTTCTTT.

CDR3 coding DNA: TGTGCCAGCAGCCCCCTTCGAGGTGAAGCTTTCTTT. Its translation: CASSPLRGEAFF. The chain carries TRBV28 and TRBJ1-1; D unresolved. CDR1 is MDHEN, CDR2 SYDVKM, per germline. The V end was cut by 6 bases, the J end by 7 bases, with 12 bases between. The CDR3 is made up of 12 amino acids.

The chain combines TRBV30 with TRBJ1-6; D not resolved. From germline, CDR1 is GTSNPN and CDR2 SVGIG (reference sequence). Between the trimmed V and J ends, which lost 0 bases and 7 bases, there was a span of 16 bases. The CDR3 runs 16 residues. Here the CDR3 DNA reads TGTGCCTGGAGTGTACCCACGGGAAGAAAAAATTCACCCCTCCACTTT. This codes for CAWSVPTGRKNSPLHF.

This clone was seen only once. The V call is TRBV7-2, the J call TRBJ1-5; D possibly corresponds to TRBD1 (5 bases). V was clipped by 10 bases and J by 1 base, with 8 bases between them. The germline gives CDR1 SGHTA, CDR2 FQGNSA. CDR3 size: 12 residues. CDR3 region: CAIQESNQPQHF. The CDR3 DNA follows: TGTGCCATACAGGAGAGCAATCAGCCCCAGCATTTT.

V and J are TRBV15 and TRBJ2-5; D gene ambiguous. V gave up 1 base and J gave up 3 bases, with 6 bases separating them. In germline, CDR1 is LNHNV, CDR2 YYDKDF (reference sequence). CDR3 length equals 13 residues. The CDR3 DNA reads TGTGCCACCAGCAGAGGTTTAGAAGAGACCCAGTACTTC. Translating it yields CATSRGLEETQYF.

The chain is built from TRBV20-1 and TRBJ2-7; the D gene is possibly TRBD1 (6 bases). V gave up 6 bases and J gave up 4 bases, with 10 bases separating them. Germline V lookup: CDR1 DFQATT, CDR2 SNEGSKA (reference sequence). This CDR3 is built from 11 residues. CDR3 DNA sequence: TGCAGTGCAAGTAGGGGGTACGAGCAGTACTTC. Protein: CSASRGYEQYF.